This TCR beta chain was identified in a study of regulatory T cells in long-lasting Graves disease. Study-level information: The definition of persistent Graves' disease was over 5 years of antithyroid drugs with positive TSH receptor antibodies.

Time point here: persistent/refractory GD, antithyroid drugs over 5 years with positive TRAb. The authors made the TCR library using RNA they extracted from PBMCs. Study conclusions and caveats: TCR diversity was lower in persistent Graves' patients than in newly diagnosed ones. What was studied was peripheral blood only, and not thyroid tissue. Between persistent patients, more than 2,500 public clonotypes were shared, exceeding the approximately 870 shared between new patients.

The CDR3 sequence is 15 residues long. Germline V gives CDR1 MDHEN, CDR2 SYDVKM. Trimming at V came to 1 base and at J to 2 bases, leaving 5 bases not matched to a gene. Ten or more counts support this clonotype. Its antigen is unidentified. Sequencing libraries for TCR beta were prepared with iRepertoire HTBI primers and Arm-PCR of CDR3 regions. From the multiplex PCR reads, TCRdb called clonotypes with MiXCR, one entry per CDR3 protein. Here the sample spans around 400,000 distinct CDR3 sequences, 20% to 25% being singletons. The source is a female donor with Graves disease. Here the sequenced sample was peripheral blood mononuclear cells (PBMCs), taken when the disease was refractory, from a patient treated with antithyroid drugs. V and J are TRBV28 and TRBJ2-7; 7 bases line up with TRBD2. DNA for the CDR3: TGTGCCAGCAGTTTATTCGCGGGGGTGGCCTACGAGCAGTACTTC. Translated, it gives CASSLFAGVAYEQYF. The full variable domain, with the rest looked up from reference TRBV28 and TRBJ2-7, is DVKVTQSSRYLVKRTGEKVFLECVQDMDHENMFWYRQDPGLGLRLIYFSYDVKMKEKGDIPEGYSVSREKKERFSLILESASTNQTSMYLCASSLFAGVAYEQYFGPGTRLTVT.